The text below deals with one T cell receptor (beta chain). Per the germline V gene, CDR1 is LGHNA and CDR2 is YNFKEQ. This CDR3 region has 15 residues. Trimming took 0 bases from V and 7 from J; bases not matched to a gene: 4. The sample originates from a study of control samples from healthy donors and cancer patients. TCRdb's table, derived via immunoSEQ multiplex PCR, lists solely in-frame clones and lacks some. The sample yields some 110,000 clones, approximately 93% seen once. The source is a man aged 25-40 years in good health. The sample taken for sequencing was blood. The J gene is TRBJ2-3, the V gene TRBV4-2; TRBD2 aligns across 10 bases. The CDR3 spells CASSQDQLAGNTQYF. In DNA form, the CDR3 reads TGTGCCAGCAGCCAAGATCAACTAGCGGGGAATACGCAGTATTTT.